These 22 T cell receptor beta chains share one sample of origin, sequenced in a study of technical replicates of blood from a few donors. Assay used: immunoSEQ multiplex PCR; TCRdb lists only in-frame clones, some missing. The table lists 80,000 or so clones, 95% to 98% of them singletons. The sequenced sample was T cells isolated from PBMCs. The receptors here all came from a human donor in good health.

The V and J genes are TRBV20-1 and TRBJ2-1, with a possible D match to TRBD2 (5 bases). The germline V gene has CDR1 DFQATT and CDR2 SNEGSKA (reference sequence). The CDR3 length is 11 residues. Trimming pared 5 bases from V and 12 bases from J, leaving 14 bases between. The CDR3 loop is CSAGGLYGQFF. The CDR3 nucleotides read TGCAGTGCTGGAGGACTTTACGGGCAGTTCTTC.

This clone was counted once. V is TRBV7-3 and J is TRBJ1-1, with a weak D call TRBD1 (5 bases). Germline CDR1 SGHTA, CDR2 FQGTGA. This CDR3 comprises 13 residues. Between the trimmed V and J ends, which lost 6 bases and 1 base, there was a span of 9 bases. CDR3 in amino acids: CASRGTTNTEAFF. The CDR3 nucleotides are TGTGCCAGCAGGGGGACTACGAACACTGAAGCTTTCTTT.

About this clone itself: Distinct nucleotide sequences in the sample also encode this CDR3. The V and J genes are TRBV6-5 and TRBJ1-1, with 7 bases matching TRBD1. The CDR3 sequence is 13 residues long. In germline, CDR1 is MNHEY, CDR2 SVGAGI. The V gene end was trimmed by 2 bases and the J gene end by 5 bases; junction bases not matched to a gene: 2. The CDR3 region has the DNA TGTGCCAGCAGTTACGGCAGGGGGACTGAAGCTTTCTTT. Translating it yields CASSYGRGTEAFF.

The chain carries TRBV7-6 and TRBJ2-1, with D maybe TRBD1 (6 bases). The CDR3 has 13 residues. Trimming shortened V by 5 bases and J by 10 bases, and 15 bases separated the two germline ends. Looked up from germline, CDR1 is SGHVS and CDR2 is FNYEAQ. The CDR3 sequence: CASSPTGFREQFF. Written as DNA, the CDR3 is TGTGCCAGCAGCCCGACAGGCTTCAGGGAGCAGTTCTTC.

The chain's CDR3 is CATSRDRGNQPQHF. The DNA for the CDR3 is TGTGCCACCAGCAGGGACAGGGGTAACCAGCCCCAGCATTTT. The chain joins TRBV15 to TRBJ1-5; 9 nucleotides match TRBD1. CDR3 size: 14 residues. CDR1 is LNHNV and CDR2 is YYDKDF in the germline V gene (reference sequence). After removal of 3 bases from V and 7 bases from J, the junction contained 4 bases not matched to a gene. The full variable domain, completed using reference TRBV15 and TRBJ1-5, is DAMVIQNPRYQVTQFGKPVTLSCSQTLNHNVMYWYQQKSSQAPKLLFHYYDKDFNNEADTPDNFQSRRPNTSFCFLDIRSPGLGDTAMYLCATSRDRGNQPQHFGDGTRLSIL.

The rearrangement joins TRBV30 to TRBJ2-5; 10 nucleotides agree with TRBD2. With V trimmed by 6 bases and J by 5 bases, 9 bases remained unmatched. This CDR3 is built from 14 residues. Per the germline V gene, CDR1 is GTSNPN and CDR2 is SVGIG (reference sequence). CDR3 in amino acids: CACPPASGSETQYF. CDR3 in DNA: TGTGCCTGCCCACCAGCTAGCGGGAGTGAGACCCAGTACTTC.

The chain employs TRBV28 and TRBJ2-2, with D possibly matching TRBD2 (5 bases). Between the trimmed V and J ends, which lost 10 bases and 7 bases, there was a span of 13 bases. Germline CDR1 and CDR2: MDHEN and SYDVKM. The CDR3 runs to 12 residues. In nucleotides, the CDR3 is TGTGCCACCTATCTAGCAAGCGGGGAGCTGTTTTTT. Translated, it gives CATYLASGELFF. Filled out from reference TRBV28 and TRBJ2-2, the complete variable domain reads DVKVTQSSRYLVKRTGEKVFLECVQDMDHENMFWYRQDPGLGLRLIYFSYDVKMKEKGDIPEGYSVSREKKERFSLILESASTNQTSMYLCATYLASGELFFGEGSRLTVL.

CDR3 sequence (DNA): TGTGCCAGCAGTGGGGACAGCACGAACACTGAAGCTTTCTTT. Amino acid sequence: CASSGDSTNTEAFF. J is TRBJ1-1 and V is TRBV6-5, with 7 bases aligning to TRBD1. CDR1 is MNHEY, CDR2 SVGAGI, per germline. V gave up 5 bases and J gave up 1 base; unmatched junction bases: 4. This CDR3 is 14 amino acids long.

This chain links TRBV27 with TRBJ2-7, with 10 bases that match TRBD2. V trimming: 5 bases; J trimming: 7 bases; junction bases outside the gene matches: 8. The CDR3 spans 14 residues. From germline, CDR1 is MNHEY and CDR2 SMNVEV (reference sequence). The CDR3 DNA follows: TGTGCCAGCAGTCCTATAGCGGGAGGTGGGGAGCAGTACTTC. This translates into CASSPIAGGGEQYF.

CDR3 nucleotides: TGCGCCAGCAGCCCGGCGGGGGGGCGTGTTGGAGATACGCAGTATTTT. It yields the protein CASSPAGGRVGDTQYF. The chain recombines TRBV4-1 with TRBJ2-3, with 9 bases fitting TRBD2. The V segment lost 4 bases and the J segment 5 bases; nucleotides outside the gene matches: 10. The CDR3 has 16 residues. From germline, CDR1 is MGHRA and CDR2 YSYEKL.

The CDR3 sequence: CAISELGQYSNQPQHF. CDR3 DNA sequence: TGTGCCATCAGTGAGCTAGGACAGTATAGCAATCAGCCCCAGCATTTT. The J gene is TRBJ1-5, the V gene TRBV10-3; a weak D match, TRBD1 (6 bases). The length of the CDR3 is 16 residues. Between the trimmed V and J ends, which lost 2 bases and 0 bases, there was a span of 11 bases. The germline V gene has CDR1 ENHRY and CDR2 SYGVKD.

This chain's CDR3 is CASSVPRGGLAADTQYF. CDR3 sequence (DNA): TGTGCCAGCAGCGTCCCGAGGGGGGGACTAGCAGCAGATACGCAGTATTTT. J is TRBJ2-3 and V is TRBV9; TRBD2 aligns across 9 bases. In germline, CDR1 is SGDLS, CDR2 YYNGEE. The CDR3 sequence is 17 residues long. The V segment lost 2 bases and the J segment 4 bases; nucleotides outside the gene matches: 11.

The chain recombines TRBV5-5 with TRBJ2-5, with unresolved D. This CDR3 region has 12 residues. The germline V gene encodes CDR1 SGHKS and CDR2 YYEKEE (reference sequence). Trimming left V 4 bases short and J 4 bases short, with 8 bases between. CDR3 sequence reads: CASSLSVETQYF. Here the CDR3 DNA reads TGTGCCAGCAGCCTATCTGTAGAGACCCAGTACTTC.

J is TRBJ2-1 and V is TRBV6-6; 7 nucleotides match TRBD1. CDR3 size: 12 residues. V lost 6 bases, J lost 6 bases, and 2 bases stayed unmatched. The germline V gene has CDR1 MNHNY and CDR2 SVGAGI (reference sequence). The CDR3 region is CASSRTGNEQFF. CDR3 sequence (DNA): TGTGCCAGCAGCCGGACAGGCAATGAGCAGTTCTTC.

The chain carries TRBV9 and TRBJ1-1, with D perhaps matching TRBD1 (6 bases). Germline CDR1 SGDLS, CDR2 YYNGEE. The CDR3 runs 15 residues. V was cut by 4 bases and J by 3 bases, with 16 bases left in between. CDR3 residues: CASSITGTPDTEAFF. CDR3 in DNA: TGTGCCAGCAGCATCACCGGGACACCCGACACTGAAGCTTTCTTT.

Note on this clone: Relative to the germline gene, one junction end is altered; a read error may explain this. The V gene is TRBV7-9, the J gene TRBJ1-2, with D perhaps TRBD1 (6 bases). The CDR3 totals 13 residues. The germline CDR1 and CDR2 sequences are SEHNR and FQNEAQ (reference sequence). The CDR3 region has the DNA TGTGCCAGCACCGTATTTGGGGACACCGGTGGAGCCTTC. This codes for CASTVFGDTGGAF.

This rearrangement joins TRBV16 to TRBJ1-2; 9 positions match TRBD1. There are 17 residues in the CDR3. The junction had 14 bases not matched to a gene; V was cut back by 3 bases and J by 6 bases. The V gene's germline CDR1 is KGHSY and CDR2 FQNENV. CDR3 sequence (DNA): TGTGCCAGCAGCCAGACTACACCGGGACAGGGAGTGAATGGCTACACCTTC. Residues: CASSQTTPGQGVNGYTF.

V is TRBV27 and J is TRBJ1-1; maybe TRBD1 (6 bases). Germline V gene sequence: CDR1 MNHEY, CDR2 SMNVEV (reference sequence). The V and J ends lost 8 bases and 1 base respectively, with 17 bases between them. The CDR3 extends over 15 amino acids. The CDR3: CASGGPNNKNTEAFF. The CDR3 DNA is TGTGCCAGCGGGGGCCCGAATAATAAGAACACTGAAGCTTTCTTT.

The chain joins TRBV6-5 to TRBJ2-3; possible D gene TRBD2, 6 bases. Germline V gives CDR1 MNHEY, CDR2 SVGAGI. Trimming left V 8 bases short and J 5 bases short, with 20 bases between. The CDR3 is made up of 15 amino acids. CDR3 coding DNA: TGTGCCAGCTCACGCACTAGCCCAGTGGTAGATACGCAGTATTTT. The encoded protein is CASSRTSPVVDTQYF.

The V and J genes are TRBV5-5 and TRBJ2-5; the D is unclear. Looked up from germline, CDR1 is SGHKS and CDR2 is YYEKEE (reference sequence). This CDR3 is 14 amino acids long. Trimming took off 0 bases at V and 5 bases at J, with 11 bases between the two ends. CDR3 coding DNA: TGTGCCAGCAGCTTGGGTATAACGGGTGAGACCCAGTACTTC. This encodes CASSLGITGETQYF.

The chain is built from TRBV6-6 and TRBJ2-7; 9 nucleotides align to TRBD2. CDR1 and CDR2 (germline): MNHNY, SVGAGI (reference sequence). V trimming: 0 bases; J trimming: 5 bases; junction bases outside the gene matches: 5. This CDR3 comprises 15 residues. This chain's CDR3 is CASSYSSLAGDEQYF. CDR3 DNA: TGTGCCAGCAGTTACTCGTCCTTAGCGGGAGACGAGCAGTACTTC.

This chain uses TRBV9 with TRBJ1-5, with D hard to call. CDR3 size: 14 residues. Between the trimmed V and J ends, which lost 2 bases and 6 bases, there was a span of 12 bases. Germline CDR1 reads SGDLS; CDR2 reads YYNGEE. The CDR3 region has the DNA TGTGCCAGCAGCGTTTACGCGGGAATTCAGCCCCAGCATTTT. Translating gives CASSVYAGIQPQHF.